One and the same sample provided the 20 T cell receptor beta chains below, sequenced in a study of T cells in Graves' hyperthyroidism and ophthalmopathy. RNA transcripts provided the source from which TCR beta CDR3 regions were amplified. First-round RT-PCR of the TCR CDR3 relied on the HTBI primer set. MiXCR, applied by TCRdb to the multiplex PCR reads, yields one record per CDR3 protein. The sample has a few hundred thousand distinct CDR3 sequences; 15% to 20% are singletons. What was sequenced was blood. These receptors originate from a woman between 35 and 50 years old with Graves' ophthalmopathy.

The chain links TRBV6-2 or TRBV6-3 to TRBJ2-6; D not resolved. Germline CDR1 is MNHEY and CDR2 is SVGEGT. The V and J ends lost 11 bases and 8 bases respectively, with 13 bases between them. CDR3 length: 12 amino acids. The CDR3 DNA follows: TGTGCCTCCGGACCTCCAACCAACGTCCTGACTTTC. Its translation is CASGPPTNVLTF.

The CDR3 loop is CATSDASWDSEAFF. In nucleotides, the CDR3 is TGTGCCACCAGTGATGCTTCTTGGGACAGCGAAGCTTTCTTT. V usage is TRBV24-1 and J usage is TRBJ1-1, with 7 bases matching TRBD1. The V gene's germline CDR1 is KGHDR and CDR2 SFDVKD. J gave up 8 bases and V 3 bases, and 8 bases lay outside the gene matches. The CDR3 consists of 14 residues.

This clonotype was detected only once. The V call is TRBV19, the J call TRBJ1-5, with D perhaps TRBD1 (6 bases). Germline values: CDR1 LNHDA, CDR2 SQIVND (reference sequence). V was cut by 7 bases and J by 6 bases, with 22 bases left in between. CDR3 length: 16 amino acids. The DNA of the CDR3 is TGTGCCAGTACTCCCCGGGGAGGGGGGTTGGGTCAGCCCCAGCATTTT. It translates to CASTPRGGGLGQPQHF. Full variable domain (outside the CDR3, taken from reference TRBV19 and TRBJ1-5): DGGITQSPKYLFRKEGQNVTLSCEQNLNHDAMYWYRQDPGQGLRLIYYSQIVNDFQKGDIAEGYSVSREKKESFPLTVTSAQKNPTAFYLCASTPRGGGLGQPQHFGDGTRLSIL.

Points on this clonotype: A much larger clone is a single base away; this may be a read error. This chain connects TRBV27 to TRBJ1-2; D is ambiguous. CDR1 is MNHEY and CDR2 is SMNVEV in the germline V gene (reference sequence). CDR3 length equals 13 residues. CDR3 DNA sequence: TGTGCCAACAGTTTGTCGGCAAACTATGGCTACACCTTC. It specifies CANSLSANYGYTF.

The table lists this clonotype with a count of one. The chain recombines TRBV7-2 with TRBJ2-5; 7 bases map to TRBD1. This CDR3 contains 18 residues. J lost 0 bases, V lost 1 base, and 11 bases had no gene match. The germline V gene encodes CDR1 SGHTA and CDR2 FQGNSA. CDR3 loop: CASSLGLLEGQYQETQYF. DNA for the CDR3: TGTGCCAGCAGCTTAGGGCTTCTTGAGGGACAGTACCAAGAGACCCAGTACTTC. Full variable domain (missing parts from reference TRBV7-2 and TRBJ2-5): GAGVSQSPSNKVTEKGKDVELRCDPISGHTALYWYRQSLGQGLEFLIYFQGNSAPDKSGLPSDRFSAERTGGSVSTLTIQRTQQEDSAVYLCASSLGLLEGQYQETQYFGPGTRLLVL.

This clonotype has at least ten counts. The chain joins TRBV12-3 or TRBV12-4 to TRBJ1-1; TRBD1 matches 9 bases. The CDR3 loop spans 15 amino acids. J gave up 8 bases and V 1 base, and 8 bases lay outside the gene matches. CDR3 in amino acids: CASSLVTGGHHEAFF. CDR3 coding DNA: TGTGCCAGCAGTTTAGTCACAGGGGGCCATCACGAAGCTTTCTTT.

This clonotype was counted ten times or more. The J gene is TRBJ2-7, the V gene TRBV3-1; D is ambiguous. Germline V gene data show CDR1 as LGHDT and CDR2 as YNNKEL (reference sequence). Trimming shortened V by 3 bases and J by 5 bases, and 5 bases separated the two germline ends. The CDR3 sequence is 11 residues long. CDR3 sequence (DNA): TGTGCCAGCAGCCACAGCCACGAGCAGTACTTC. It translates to CASSHSHEQYF.

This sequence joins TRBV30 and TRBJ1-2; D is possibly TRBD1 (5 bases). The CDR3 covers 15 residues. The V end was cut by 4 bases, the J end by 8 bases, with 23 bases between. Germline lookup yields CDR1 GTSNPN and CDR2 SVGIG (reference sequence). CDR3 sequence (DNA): TGTGCCTGGACGCCAGGTGGGGGATACCCGAGGGGCTACACCTTC. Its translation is CAWTPGGGYPRGYTF.

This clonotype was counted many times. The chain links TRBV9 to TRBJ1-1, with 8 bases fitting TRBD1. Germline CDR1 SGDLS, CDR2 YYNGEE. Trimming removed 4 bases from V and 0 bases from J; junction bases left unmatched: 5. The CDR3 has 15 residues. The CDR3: CASSPRTGLNTEAFF. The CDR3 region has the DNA TGTGCCAGCAGCCCGCGGACAGGGTTGAACACTGAAGCTTTCTTT.

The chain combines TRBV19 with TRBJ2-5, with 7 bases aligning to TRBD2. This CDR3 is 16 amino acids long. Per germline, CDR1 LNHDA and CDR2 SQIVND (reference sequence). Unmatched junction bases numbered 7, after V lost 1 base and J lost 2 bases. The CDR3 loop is CASSIVLASGQETQYF. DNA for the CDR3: TGTGCCAGTAGTATAGTTTTGGCTAGCGGACAAGAGACCCAGTACTTC.

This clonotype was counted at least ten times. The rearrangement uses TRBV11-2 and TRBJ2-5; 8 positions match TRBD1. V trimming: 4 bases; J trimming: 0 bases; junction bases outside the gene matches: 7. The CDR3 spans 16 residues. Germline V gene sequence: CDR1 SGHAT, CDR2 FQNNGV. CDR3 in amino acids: CASSSTGTGYQETQYF. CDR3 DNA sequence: TGTGCCAGCAGCTCGACCGGGACAGGCTACCAAGAGACCCAGTACTTC.

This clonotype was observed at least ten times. CDR3 nucleotide sequence: TGTGCCAGCAGCCGCTTTGTGGGTAACACTGAAGCTTTCTTT. This encodes CASSRFVGNTEAFF. This rearrangement joins TRBV11-1 to TRBJ1-1; D is unresolved. The CDR3 has 14 amino acids. Germline CDR1 and CDR2: SGHAT and FQDESV (reference sequence). V was cut by 5 bases and J by 2 bases, with 12 bases left in between.

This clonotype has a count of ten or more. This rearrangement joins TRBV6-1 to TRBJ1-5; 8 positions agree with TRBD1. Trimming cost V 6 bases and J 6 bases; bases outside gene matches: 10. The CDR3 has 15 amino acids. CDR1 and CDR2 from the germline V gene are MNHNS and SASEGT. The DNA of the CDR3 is TGTGCCAGCAGCCCGACAGGGGAGGGCATTCAGCCCCAGCATTTT. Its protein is CASSPTGEGIQPQHF.

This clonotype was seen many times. CDR3 in DNA: TGTGCCAGCAGTTTCCGTACTGATCAGCCCCAGCATTTT. Translation: CASSFRTDQPQHF. The chain has TRBV28 and TRBJ1-5; D gene ambiguous. Germline-derived CDR1 and CDR2 are MDHEN and SYDVKM. The ends were cut back, 3 bases at V and 5 bases at J, with 8 bases in the middle. This CDR3 has 13 amino acids.

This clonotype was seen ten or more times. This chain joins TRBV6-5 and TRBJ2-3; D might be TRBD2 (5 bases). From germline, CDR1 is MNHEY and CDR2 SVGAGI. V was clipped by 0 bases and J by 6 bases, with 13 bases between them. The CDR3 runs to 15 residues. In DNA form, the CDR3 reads TGTGCCAGCAGTTACTCGAGGAGCTGGACTGATACGCAGTATTTT. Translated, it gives CASSYSRSWTDTQYF.

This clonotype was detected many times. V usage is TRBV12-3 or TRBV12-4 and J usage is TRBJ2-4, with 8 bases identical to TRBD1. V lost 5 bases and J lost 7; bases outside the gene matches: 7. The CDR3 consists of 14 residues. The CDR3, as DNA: TGTGCCAGCAGTCTCGGACAGGGAACGAACATTCAGTACTTC. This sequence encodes CASSLGQGTNIQYF.

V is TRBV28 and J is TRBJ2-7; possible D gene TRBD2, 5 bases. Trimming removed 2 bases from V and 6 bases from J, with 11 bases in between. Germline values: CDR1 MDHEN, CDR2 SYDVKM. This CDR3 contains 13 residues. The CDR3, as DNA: TGTGCCAGCAGTTTAACGGGGAATATCGAGCAGTACTTC. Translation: CASSLTGNIEQYF. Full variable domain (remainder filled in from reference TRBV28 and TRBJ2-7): DVKVTQSSRYLVKRTGEKVFLECVQDMDHENMFWYRQDPGLGLRLIYFSYDVKMKEKGDIPEGYSVSREKKERFSLILESASTNQTSMYLCASSLTGNIEQYFGPGTRLTVT.

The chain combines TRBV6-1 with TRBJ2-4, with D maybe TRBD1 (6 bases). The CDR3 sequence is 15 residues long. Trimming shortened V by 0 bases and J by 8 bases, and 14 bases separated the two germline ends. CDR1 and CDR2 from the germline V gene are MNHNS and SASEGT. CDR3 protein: CASSEAGDIVYIQYF. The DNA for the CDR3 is TGTGCCAGCAGTGAAGCAGGGGACATCGTATACATTCAGTACTTC.

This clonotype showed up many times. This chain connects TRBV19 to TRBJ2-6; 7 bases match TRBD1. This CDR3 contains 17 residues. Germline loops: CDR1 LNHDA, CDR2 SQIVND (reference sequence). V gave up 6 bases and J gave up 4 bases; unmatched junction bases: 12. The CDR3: CASRTGTAVGGANVLTF. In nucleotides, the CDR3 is TGTGCCAGTAGGACCGGGACAGCAGTGGGGGGGGCCAACGTCCTGACTTTC.

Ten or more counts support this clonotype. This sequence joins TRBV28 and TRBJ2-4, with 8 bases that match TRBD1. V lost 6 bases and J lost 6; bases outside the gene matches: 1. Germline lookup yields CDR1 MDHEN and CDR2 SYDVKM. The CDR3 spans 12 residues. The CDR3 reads CASRGQGNIQYF. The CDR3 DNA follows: TGTGCCAGCAGAGGACAGGGAAACATTCAGTACTTC. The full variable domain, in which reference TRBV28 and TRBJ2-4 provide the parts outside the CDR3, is DVKVTQSSRYLVKRTGEKVFLECVQDMDHENMFWYRQDPGLGLRLIYFSYDVKMKEKGDIPEGYSVSREKKERFSLILESASTNQTSMYLCASRGQGNIQYFGAGTRLSVL.